Shown below are 17 T cell receptor beta chains from a single sample sequenced in a study of CD8+ T cells in alopecia areata (dated by TCRdb to about 2018). The meaning of the sample's time point label: baseline before oral tofacitinib. The library relied on the immunoSEQ multiplex PCR assay. RNA was extracted from all samples and reverse transcribed into cDNA as template for TCR sequencing. TCRdb's version of the immuneACCESS table is confined to in-frame rearrangements and falls short of the full clone set. An unresolved V gene accounts for under half of the shortfall where checked; the remainder is of unknown origin. The sample table shows about 130,000 clones, and approximately 48% are seen once. The ten largest account for around 20% of the sample. The specimen comprised CD8+ T cells sorted from blood, sampled at week 0. The receptor source for this set is a human donor with alopecia areata.

This clone came up a few times. V and J are TRBV6-5 and TRBJ1-2; D is undetermined. Germline-derived CDR1 and CDR2 are MNHEY and SVGAGI. The CDR3 extends over 14 amino acids. V shed 6 bases and J shed 5 bases, with 16 bases lying between them. This CDR3 is CASSTLDNTYGYTF. For the CDR3, the DNA is TGTGCCAGCAGCACTTTAGACAACACTTATGGCTACACCTTC.

V and J are TRBV9 and TRBJ2-3, with 8 bases aligning to TRBD2. V lost 4 bases and J lost 0; bases outside the gene matches: 10. Looked up from germline, CDR1 is SGDLS and CDR2 is YYNGEE. The CDR3 consists of 17 residues. The DNA for the CDR3 is TGTGCCAGCAGCCCCTCCCGGGGGGGGGTTAGCACAGATACGCAGTATTTT. Translation gives CASSPSRGGVSTDTQYF.

The rearrangement links TRBV29-1 to TRBJ1-1; D may be TRBD1 (5 bases). The V and J ends lost 7 bases and 1 base respectively, with 25 bases between them. CDR1 is SQVTM, CDR2 ANQGSEA, per germline. CDR3 size: 17 residues. This chain's CDR3 is CSAFSSGTKGPNTEAFF. The CDR3 DNA sequence: TGCAGCGCGTTCAGCTCCGGGACGAAAGGCCCGAACACTGAAGCTTTCTTT.

As regards this clone: One end of the junction fails to match germline, which may point to a read error. The J gene is TRBJ2-4, the V gene TRBV11-1; D may be TRBD1 (5 bases). This CDR3 region has 14 residues. From germline, CDR1 is SGHAT and CDR2 FQDESV (reference sequence). The CDR3 region is CASSSPAPLDMQYF. CDR3 sequence (DNA): TGTGCCAGCAGCTCCCCGGCTCCCCTGGACATGCAGTACTTC.

The rearrangement uses TRBV7-9 and TRBJ2-3; TRBD1 might be the D (5 bases). This CDR3 is built from 13 residues. Germline CDR1 and CDR2: SEHNR and FQNEAQ (reference sequence). With 8 bases removed from V and 2 bases from J, the gap between germline ends came to 11 bases. The CDR3 region is CASPQGDTDTQYF. Here the CDR3 DNA reads TGTGCCAGCCCACAAGGGGACACAGATACGCAGTATTTT. Combining the CDR3 with reference TRBV7-9 and TRBJ2-3 gives the whole variable domain DTGVSQNPRHKITKRGQNVTFRCDPISEHNRLYWYRQTLGQGPEFLTYFQNEAQLEKSRLLSDRFSAERPKGSFSTLEIQRTEQGDSAMYLCASPQGDTDTQYFGPGTRLTVL.

This sequence joins TRBV5-1 and TRBJ2-7, with a tentative D call TRBD2 (6 bases). Trimming left V 1 base short and J 5 bases short, with 16 bases between. The germline V gene has CDR1 SGHRS and CDR2 YFSETQ. This CDR3 comprises 15 residues. The CDR3 DNA reads TGCGCCAGCAGCTTGAGTTGGAGGGCGGTTGACGAGCAGTACTTC. This sequence encodes CASSLSWRAVDEQYF.

This rearrangement joins TRBV7-9 to TRBJ2-5, with D unresolved. Germline CDR1 SEHNR, CDR2 FQNEAQ (reference sequence). The CDR3 extends over 13 amino acids. The V end was cut by 0 bases, the J end by 5 bases, with 7 bases between. The CDR3 region is CASSLARRETQYF. CDR3 coding DNA: TGTGCCAGCAGCTTAGCCCGGCGGGAGACCCAGTACTTC.

The chain is built from TRBV4-1 and TRBJ1-2; TRBD1 agrees at 8 bases. The CDR3 contains 14 residues. CDR1 MGHRA and CDR2 YSYEKL come from the germline V gene. Trimming removed 3 bases from V and 2 bases from J; junction bases left unmatched: 2. The CDR3: CASSQRQGNYGYTF. The CDR3 nucleotides read TGCGCCAGCAGCCAGAGACAGGGGAACTATGGCTACACCTTC.

The gene calls are TRBV30 and TRBJ1-2, with 11 bases lining up with TRBD1. Germline values: CDR1 GTSNPN, CDR2 SVGIG (reference sequence). V lost 2 bases to trimming and J lost 6 bases; unmatched junction nucleotides: 5. The CDR3 contains 14 residues. The CDR3 loop reads CAWSYGTGGDGYTF. The CDR3 DNA reads TGTGCCTGGAGTTACGGGACAGGGGGAGATGGCTACACCTTC. The whole variable domain, remainder taken from reference TRBV30 and TRBJ1-2, is SQTIHQWPATLVQPVGSPLSLECTVEGTSNPNLYWYRQAAGRGLQLLFYSVGIGQISSEVPQNLSASRPQDRQFILSSKKLLLSDSGFYLCAWSYGTGGDGYTFGSGTRLTVV.

This chain connects TRBV2 to TRBJ2-7, with D perhaps matching TRBD1 (6 bases). The CDR3 covers 13 residues. The V gene lost 8 bases and the J gene lost 3 bases, with 14 bases spanning the gap. CDR1 and CDR2 (germline): SNHLY, FYNNEI. CDR3 sequence reads: CASGDNWNYEQYF. CDR3 sequence (DNA): TGTGCCAGCGGGGACAATTGGAACTACGAGCAGTACTTC.

The V and J genes are TRBV6-5 and TRBJ1-6; D might be TRBD1 (5 bases). The V gene lost 2 bases and the J gene lost 9 bases, with 14 bases spanning the gap. CDR3 size: 15 residues. Germline values: CDR1 MNHEY, CDR2 SVGAGI. Here the CDR3 DNA reads TGTGCCAGCAGTTACGGGGCAGGTTGGGGTTCACCCCTCCACTTT. It translates to CASSYGAGWGSPLHF.

This clone appeared a few times. The V and J genes are TRBV7-9 and TRBJ2-2; D gene ambiguous. Between the trimmed V and J ends, which lost 5 bases and 8 bases, there was a span of 12 bases. CDR1 SEHNR and CDR2 FQNEAQ come from the germline V gene (reference sequence). The CDR3 is made up of 13 amino acids. The CDR3 here is CASSPTLPGELFF. As DNA, the CDR3 is TGTGCCAGCAGCCCGACACTTCCGGGGGAGCTGTTTTTT.

This clone was found a few times. The rearrangement uses TRBV13 and TRBJ2-2; weak D call: TRBD1 (5 bases). V was pared by 11 bases and J by 1 base, with 11 bases between. Germline values: CDR1 PRHDT, CDR2 FYEKMQ (reference sequence). This CDR3 region has 13 residues. The CDR3 is CAAGHRNTGELFF. CDR3 coding DNA: TGTGCCGCCGGACACCGGAACACCGGGGAGCTGTTTTTT.

The genes are TRBV5-1 and TRBJ1-2; D gene unclear. V was cut by 1 base and J by 4 bases, with 14 bases left in between. Germline lookup yields CDR1 SGHRS and CDR2 YFSETQ. There are 15 residues in the CDR3. DNA of the CDR3: TGCGCCAGCAGCTTGAGTCCCGGGGTCGGCTATGGCTACACCTTC. Its translation is CASSLSPGVGYGYTF.

The rearrangement uses TRBV13 and TRBJ1-5, with D unclear. Trimming shortened V by 2 bases and J by 0 bases, and 5 bases separated the two germline ends. The CDR3 covers 14 residues. The germline CDR1 and CDR2 sequences are PRHDT and FYEKMQ (reference sequence). In DNA, the CDR3 is TGTGCCAGCAGCTTATCGTATAGCAATCAGCCCCAGCATTTT. It is translated as CASSLSYSNQPQHF.

Only a few counts were recorded for this clone. The rearrangement uses TRBV2 and TRBJ2-4; possible D gene TRBD2, 7 bases. This CDR3 is built from 14 residues. Germline lookup yields CDR1 SNHLY and CDR2 FYNNEI. V dropped 6 bases and J dropped 12 bases, with 21 bases sitting between them. This CDR3 is CASRPTGGWGGQYF. For the CDR3, the DNA is TGTGCCAGCAGGCCGACAGGCGGATGGGGGGGTCAGTACTTC.

V gene TRBV6-6 combines with J gene TRBJ2-7; TRBD2 matches 13 bases. The CDR3 contains 14 residues. V was clipped by 10 bases and J by 4 bases; unmatched bases: 7. The V gene's germline CDR1 is MNHNY and CDR2 SVGAGI (reference sequence). DNA of the CDR3: TGTGCCACACTCGGACTAGCGGGGGATTACGAGCAGTACTTC. Its translation is CATLGLAGDYEQYF.